This TCR beta chain was recovered during a study of shared clonotypes between healthy human individuals. This clone was seen a handful of times. A read error may account for a junction end that differs from germline. The CDR3 covers 18 residues. CDR1 is SSHAT and CDR2 is FNYEAQ in the germline V gene (reference sequence). Assay: immunoSEQ multiplex PCR; the TCRdb copy retains only in-frame clones and omits some. The sample comprises 2,500,000 or so clones, around 90% of which are singletons, and about 0.13% rests with the top ten. The chain combines TRBV7-7 with TRBJ1-5, with 10 bases matching TRBD1. Sequencing was carried out using naive CD4+ T cells sorted from blood. Described subset: CD45RA+ positively selected. The origin of this receptor is a man aged 18 to 29 in good health. The CDR3 here is CASSCGRTGGHSNQPQHF. CDR3 sequence (DNA): TGTGCTAGCAGCTGTGGCCGGACAGGGGGGCATAGCAATCAGCCCCAGCATTTT.